This T cell receptor (beta chain) was captured in a study of T cells after yellow fever vaccination. Study in general: Preparation used SMART-Seq v4 Ultra Low Input for the low-cell-number fractions. General observations from the study: Shared CD4/CD8 clonotypes were a small share, likely from convergent recombination. The secondary response showed a weaker magnitude and a faster peak, day 5 versus 15.

This clonotype appeared a few times. What it binds is not known. V was clipped by 0 bases and J by 8 bases; unmatched bases: 10. Germline V gene data show CDR1 as LGHDT and CDR2 as YNNKEL (reference sequence). This CDR3 region has 16 residues. Template switching by 5'RACE produced TCR cDNA, adding a universal primer site and UMIs. One entry per CDR3 protein results from TCRdb running MiXCR on the 5' RACE reads. The sample lists 250,000 to 350,000 distinct CDR3 sequences; around 6.8% were seen once. The chain carries TRBV3-1 and TRBJ2-3, with TRBD1 matching over 8 bases. The sample here was PBMCs, taken about 41 days after the first yellow fever vaccination. This receptor was taken from a man in his late teens or twenties who received the YFV17D yellow fever vaccine. The DNA of the CDR3 is TGTGCCAGCAGCCAAGATCCGGGACAGGACCATGCTACGCAGTATTTT. Protein: CASSQDPGQDHATQYF.